The 14 T cell receptor beta chains below all came from one sample that was sequenced in a study of cytomegalovirus exposure and HLA in healthy donors. Both 60 Vbeta primers and 13 Jbeta primers went into the PCR. Libraries were prepared by immunoSEQ multiplex PCR; TCRdb keeps only in-frame clonotypes and omits some of them. The repertoire has fewer than 200,000 clones, around 80% of them found once; the top ten carry around 5.7%. Sequencing was carried out using PBMCs. The receptors derive from a man aged 40-50 years in good health and CMV-seronegative.

CDR3 amino acids: CASSEVNPGTQYF. In DNA, the CDR3 is TGTGCCAGCAGTGAAGTCAACCCGGGGACCCAGTACTTC. The chain couples TRBV6-1 to TRBJ2-5; no clear D. Per germline, CDR1 MNHNS and CDR2 SASEGT. The CDR3 loop spans 13 amino acids. Trimming took 1 base from V and 7 from J, leaving 10 bases between them.

The chain couples TRBV19 to TRBJ2-3; D perhaps matches TRBD2 (6 bases). V dropped 3 bases and J dropped 2 bases, with 12 bases sitting between them. Germline loops: CDR1 LNHDA, CDR2 SQIVND (reference sequence). This CDR3 is built from 15 residues. CDR3 in amino acids: CASSMSGGVTDTQYF. The CDR3 coding sequence is TGTGCCAGTAGTATGTCCGGCGGGGTCACAGATACGCAGTATTTT.

The genes are TRBV28 and TRBJ2-7; D unclear. CDR1 and CDR2 (germline): MDHEN, SYDVKM. Trimming stripped 2 bases from V and 6 bases from J, with 8 bases between. This CDR3 has 12 residues. CDR3 amino acids: CASSLGYSEQYF. CDR3 bases: TGTGCCAGCAGTTTAGGGTACAGCGAGCAGTACTTC.

The V and J genes are TRBV7-3 and TRBJ2-1, with TRBD2 identical over 11 bases. The V gene's germline CDR1 is SGHTA and CDR2 FQGTGA. V dropped 2 bases and J dropped 5; count of bases not matched to a gene: 2. This CDR3 has 15 amino acids. The DNA of the CDR3 is TGTGCCAGCAGCTTATTGACTAGCGGGGACAATGAGCAGTTCTTC. It encodes CASSLLTSGDNEQFF.

CDR3 residues: CASSTFGQGSYGYTF. The CDR3 region has the DNA TGTGCCAGTAGTACGTTCGGACAGGGATCTTATGGCTACACCTTC. This chain uses TRBV19 with TRBJ1-2; TRBD1 matches at 8 bases. The CDR3 runs 15 residues. With 4 bases clipped from V and 5 bases from J, the junction kept 9 bases outside the gene matches. Germline V gene lookup returns CDR1 LNHDA and CDR2 SQIVND (reference sequence). The full variable domain, completed using reference TRBV19 and TRBJ1-2, is DGGITQSPKYLFRKEGQNVTLSCEQNLNHDAMYWYRQDPGQGLRLIYYSQIVNDFQKGDIAEGYSVSREKKESFPLTVTSAQKNPTAFYLCASSTFGQGSYGYTFGSGTRLTVV.

The V and J genes are TRBV25-1 and TRBJ2-5; 7 bases agree with TRBD1. CDR3 size: 15 residues. Per the germline V gene, CDR1 is MGHDK and CDR2 is SYGVNS. Trimming took 3 bases from V and 1 from J; bases not matched to a gene: 5. CDR3 protein: CASSDFGTAQETQYF. The CDR3 DNA reads TGTGCCAGCAGTGACTTCGGGACAGCCCAAGAGACCCAGTACTTC.

V and J are TRBV18 and TRBJ2-7; a weak D match, TRBD1 (5 bases). This CDR3 is 13 amino acids long. Germline CDR1 KGHSH, CDR2 LQKENI. V was pared by 5 bases and J by 1 base, with 9 bases between. Written as DNA, the CDR3 is TGTGCCAGCTCAGGGGCCCAGTCCTACGAGCAGTACTTC. It codes for CASSGAQSYEQYF.

The chain uses TRBV5-1 and TRBJ2-4; perhaps TRBD1 as D (6 bases). CDR3 length: 14 amino acids. CDR1 SGHRS and CDR2 YFSETQ come from the germline V gene. With 4 bases removed from V and 0 bases from J, the gap between germline ends came to 8 bases. CDR3 sequence (DNA): TGCGCCAGCAGCGGGGGCGAAGCCAAAAACATTCAGTACTTC. Translation gives CASSGGEAKNIQYF.

This sequence joins TRBV19 and TRBJ1-4; tentatively, D is TRBD1 (5 bases). Germline V gene lookup returns CDR1 LNHDA and CDR2 SQIVND (reference sequence). The CDR3 contains 14 residues. V was cut by 2 bases and J by 5 bases, with 9 bases left in between. The CDR3 bases are TGTGCCAGTAGTATATGGACACCGAATGAAAAACTGTTTTTT. This encodes CASSIWTPNEKLFF.

The J gene is TRBJ2-7, the V gene TRBV5-1; the match to TRBD1 covers 7 bases. Germline V gene sequence: CDR1 SGHRS, CDR2 YFSETQ. Trimming removed 2 bases from V and 5 bases from J; junction bases left unmatched: 7. The CDR3 runs 14 residues. The CDR3 reads CASSLQGSWDEQYF. CDR3 bases: TGCGCCAGCAGCTTACAGGGGTCGTGGGACGAGCAGTACTTC.

The chain couples TRBV9 to TRBJ1-2, with 11 bases lining up with TRBD1. J lost 5 bases, V lost 0 bases, and 3 bases had no gene match. CDR3 length equals 15 residues. Germline-derived CDR1 and CDR2 are SGDLS and YYNGEE. The CDR3: CASSVDGTGGYGYTF. The CDR3 DNA is TGTGCCAGCAGCGTAGACGGGACAGGGGGTTATGGCTACACCTTC.

V gene TRBV19 combines with J gene TRBJ1-2, with D perhaps TRBD1 (5 bases). The germline gives CDR1 LNHDA, CDR2 SQIVND (reference sequence). The CDR3 has 18 amino acids. The ends were cut back, 1 base at V and 1 base at J, with 19 bases in the middle. In DNA, the CDR3 is TGTGCCAGTAGTATAGCTCGGCGGCGTTTGGGGCATAACTATGGCTACACCTTC. Protein sequence: CASSIARRRLGHNYGYTF.

This rearrangement joins TRBV7-9 to TRBJ1-2; the match to TRBD1 covers 8 bases. There are 13 residues in the CDR3. Trimming at V came to 1 base and at J to 8 bases, leaving 3 bases not matched to a gene. Germline V lookup: CDR1 SEHNR, CDR2 FQNEAQ (reference sequence). The CDR3 nucleotides are TGTGCCAGCAGCTTAGGGACAGGGATGGGCTACACCTTC. It codes for CASSLGTGMGYTF.

V usage is TRBV11-2 and J usage is TRBJ2-3; D is possibly TRBD2 (6 bases). V was cut by 1 base and J by 0 bases, with 11 bases left in between. The germline V gene encodes CDR1 SGHAT and CDR2 FQNNGV. This CDR3 comprises 16 residues. The CDR3 loop is CASSLGWGVSTDTQYF. The CDR3 nucleotides are TGTGCCAGCAGCTTAGGTTGGGGGGTGAGCACAGATACGCAGTATTTT.